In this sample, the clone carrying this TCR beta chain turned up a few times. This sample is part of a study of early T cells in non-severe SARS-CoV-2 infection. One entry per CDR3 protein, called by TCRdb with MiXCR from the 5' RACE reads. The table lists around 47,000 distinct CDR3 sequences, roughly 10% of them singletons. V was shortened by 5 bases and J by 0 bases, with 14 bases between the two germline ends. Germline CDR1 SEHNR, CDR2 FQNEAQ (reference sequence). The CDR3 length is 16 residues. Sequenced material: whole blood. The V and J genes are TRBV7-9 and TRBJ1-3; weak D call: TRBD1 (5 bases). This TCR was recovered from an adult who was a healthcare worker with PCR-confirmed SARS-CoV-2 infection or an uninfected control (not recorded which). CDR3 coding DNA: TGTGCCAGCAGCGTAGTGGACACCCGCTCTGGAAACACCATATATTTT. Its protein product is CASSVVDTRSGNTIYF.